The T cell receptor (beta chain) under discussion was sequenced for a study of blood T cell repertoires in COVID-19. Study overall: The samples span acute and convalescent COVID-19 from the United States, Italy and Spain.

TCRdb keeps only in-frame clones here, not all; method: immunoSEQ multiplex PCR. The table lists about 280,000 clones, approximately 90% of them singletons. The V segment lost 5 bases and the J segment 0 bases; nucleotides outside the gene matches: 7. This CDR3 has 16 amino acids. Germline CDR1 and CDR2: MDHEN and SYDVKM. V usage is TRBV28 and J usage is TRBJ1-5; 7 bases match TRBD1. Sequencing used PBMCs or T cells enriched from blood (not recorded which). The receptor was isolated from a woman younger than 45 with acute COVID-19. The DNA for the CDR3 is TGTGCCAGCAGTATAGGGACAGATAATAGCAATCAGCCCCAGCATTTT. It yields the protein CASSIGTDNSNQPQHF.